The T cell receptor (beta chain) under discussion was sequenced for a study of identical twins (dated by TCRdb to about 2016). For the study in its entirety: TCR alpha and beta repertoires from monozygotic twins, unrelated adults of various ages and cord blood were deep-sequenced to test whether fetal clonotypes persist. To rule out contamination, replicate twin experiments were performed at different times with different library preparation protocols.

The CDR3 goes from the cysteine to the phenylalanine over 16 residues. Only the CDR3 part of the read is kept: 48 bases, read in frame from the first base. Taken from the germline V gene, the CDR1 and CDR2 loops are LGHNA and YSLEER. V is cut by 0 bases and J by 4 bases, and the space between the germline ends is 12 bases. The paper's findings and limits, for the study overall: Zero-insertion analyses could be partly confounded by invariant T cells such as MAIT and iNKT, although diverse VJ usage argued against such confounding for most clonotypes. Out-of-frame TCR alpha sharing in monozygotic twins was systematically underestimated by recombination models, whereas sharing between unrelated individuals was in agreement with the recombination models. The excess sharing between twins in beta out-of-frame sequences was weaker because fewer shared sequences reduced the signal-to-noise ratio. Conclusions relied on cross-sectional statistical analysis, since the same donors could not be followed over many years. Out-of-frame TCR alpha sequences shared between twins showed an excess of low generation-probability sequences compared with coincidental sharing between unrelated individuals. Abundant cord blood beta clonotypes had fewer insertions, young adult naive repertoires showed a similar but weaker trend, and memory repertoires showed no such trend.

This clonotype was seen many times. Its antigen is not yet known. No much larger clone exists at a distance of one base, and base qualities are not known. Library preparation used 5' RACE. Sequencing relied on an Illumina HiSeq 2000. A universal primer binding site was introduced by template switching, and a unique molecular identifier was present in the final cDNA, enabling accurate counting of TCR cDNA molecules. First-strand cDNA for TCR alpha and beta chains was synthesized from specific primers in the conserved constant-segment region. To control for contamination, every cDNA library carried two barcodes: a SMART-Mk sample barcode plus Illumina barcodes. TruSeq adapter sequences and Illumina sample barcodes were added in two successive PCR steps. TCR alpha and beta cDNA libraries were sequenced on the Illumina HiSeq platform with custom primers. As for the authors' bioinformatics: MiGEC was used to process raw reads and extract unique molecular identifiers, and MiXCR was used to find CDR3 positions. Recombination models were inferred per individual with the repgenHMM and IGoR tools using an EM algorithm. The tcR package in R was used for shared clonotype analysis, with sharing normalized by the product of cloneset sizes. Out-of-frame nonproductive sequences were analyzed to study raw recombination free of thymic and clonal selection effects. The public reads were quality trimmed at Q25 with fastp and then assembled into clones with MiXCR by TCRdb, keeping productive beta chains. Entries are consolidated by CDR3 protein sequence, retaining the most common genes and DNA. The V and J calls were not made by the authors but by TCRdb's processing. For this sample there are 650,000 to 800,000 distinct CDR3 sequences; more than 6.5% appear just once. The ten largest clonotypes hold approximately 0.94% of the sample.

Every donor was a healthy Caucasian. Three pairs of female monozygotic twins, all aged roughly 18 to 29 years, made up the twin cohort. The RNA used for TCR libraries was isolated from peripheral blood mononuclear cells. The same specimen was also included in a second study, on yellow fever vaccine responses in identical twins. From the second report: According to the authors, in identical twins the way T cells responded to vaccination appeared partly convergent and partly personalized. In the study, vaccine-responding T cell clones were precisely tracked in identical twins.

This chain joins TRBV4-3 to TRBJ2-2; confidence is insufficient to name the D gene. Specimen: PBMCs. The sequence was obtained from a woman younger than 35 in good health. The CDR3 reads CASSQEESGSTGELFF. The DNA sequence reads TGCGCCAGCAGCCAAGAGGAAAGTGGAAGCACCGGGGAGCTGTTTTTT.